The 32 T cell receptor beta chains below were found in one sample sequenced in a study of naive and memory T cell subsets. Both TRBC1 and TRBC2 were covered by a beta constant-region primer of two equimolar oligonucleotides. Each CDR3 protein gets one entry after TCRdb re-called the UMI-ligation and nested PCR reads with MiXCR. The data show 130,000 to 150,000 distinct CDR3 sequences, 17% seen once. Material: naive CD4+ T cells from blood. These receptors all stem from a human donor in good health.

This clonotype was recorded at least ten times. The chain is built from TRBV28 and TRBJ2-2; D gene unclear. Germline V gives CDR1 MDHEN, CDR2 SYDVKM. Trimming removed 2 bases at V and 6 bases at J, with 10 bases between. The length of the CDR3 is 14 residues. CDR3 DNA sequence: TGTGCCAGCAGTTTAAGCGAGTTGGCCGGGGAGCTGTTTTTT. Its protein product is CASSLSELAGELFF.

This clonotype was detected only a few times. The CDR3 spells CASSLSSGDTYEQYF. Here the CDR3 DNA reads TGCGCCAGCAGCTTGTCTAGCGGGGATACCTACGAGCAGTACTTC. The J gene is TRBJ2-7, the V gene TRBV5-1; 9 nucleotides align to TRBD2. CDR1 is SGHRS and CDR2 is YFSETQ in the germline V gene. Germline trimming cut 1 base from V and 2 bases from J; bases unmatched to any gene: 4. The CDR3 is 15 amino acids.

This clonotype was recorded at least ten times. J is TRBJ2-3 and V is TRBV5-1; no definite D call. This CDR3 has 14 residues. Germline V gives CDR1 SGHRS, CDR2 YFSETQ. The V gene lost 4 bases and the J gene lost 4 bases, with 13 bases spanning the gap. DNA of the CDR3: TGCGCCAGCAGCCTCAATGTTCCGGCAGATACGCAGTATTTT. Amino acid sequence: CASSLNVPADTQYF.

This clonotype was counted a single time. The chain carries TRBV10-3 and TRBJ1-5; no reliable D call. Germline CDR1 ENHRY, CDR2 SYGVKD. The CDR3 sequence is 14 residues long. Trimming cost V 0 bases and J 4 bases, with 7 bases left between them. The CDR3 sequence: CAISESPENQPQHF. The CDR3 region has the DNA TGTGCCATCAGTGAGTCTCCAGAGAATCAGCCCCAGCATTTT.

There are a few counts of this clonotype. This chain connects TRBV12-3 or TRBV12-4 to TRBJ2-2, with TRBD1 as a possible D gene (5 bases). The length of the CDR3 is 14 residues. V lost 3 bases and J lost 4, with 9 bases in between. This chain's CDR3 is CASSLSGSTGELFF. CDR3 DNA sequence: TGTGCCAGCAGTTTGTCAGGGTCCACCGGGGAGCTGTTTTTT.

The chain recombines TRBV20-1 with TRBJ2-1; TRBD2 matches 9 bases. The J segment lost 0 bases and the V segment lost 6 bases, leaving 15 bases of the junction unmatched. Germline lookup yields CDR1 DFQATT and CDR2 SNEGSKA (reference sequence). This CDR3 contains 18 residues. CDR3 sequence reads: CSASRLAGTSSSYNEQFF. CDR3 DNA: TGCAGTGCGTCGCGGCTAGCGGGAACCTCGAGCTCCTACAATGAGCAGTTCTTC.

This clonotype has more than one count but fewer than ten. The J gene is TRBJ1-1, the V gene TRBV29-1, with D unresolved. The germline CDR1 and CDR2 sequences are SQVTM and ANQGSEA. This CDR3 region has 14 residues. V was pared by 4 bases and J by 1 base, with 13 bases between. Here the CDR3 reads CSVVFRSPNTEAFF. CDR3 DNA: TGCAGCGTTGTGTTTCGGAGCCCGAACACTGAAGCTTTCTTT.

This clonotype occurred many times. The chain uses TRBV7-8 and TRBJ2-1; 11 positions match TRBD2. The junction had 14 bases not matched to a gene; V was cut back by 5 bases and J by 8 bases. Germline values: CDR1 SGHVS, CDR2 FQNEAQ. The length of the CDR3 is 17 residues. Here the CDR3 DNA reads TGTGCCAGCAGCCTACTCCGACGACTAGCGGGACACGATGAGCAGTTCTTC. Translated: CASSLLRRLAGHDEQFF.

The CDR3 sequence is CASSRRTSPNEQFF. Written as DNA, the CDR3 is TGTGCCAGCAGCCGACGGACTAGCCCTAATGAGCAGTTCTTC. The V and J genes are TRBV9 and TRBJ2-1; 8 bases agree with TRBD2. This CDR3 spans 14 amino acids. V lost 4 bases to trimming and J lost 7 bases; unmatched junction nucleotides: 7. Germline V gene lookup returns CDR1 SGDLS and CDR2 YYNGEE.

The sample holds many counts of this clonotype. The chain recombines TRBV24-1 with TRBJ2-1; either TRBD1 or TRBD2 may supply D (5 bases each). The CDR3 extends over 17 amino acids. Per the germline V gene, CDR1 is KGHDR and CDR2 is SFDVKD. The ends were cut back, 3 bases at V and 9 bases at J, with 23 bases in the middle. The CDR3 DNA follows: TGTGCCACCAGTGATCGGATCCCGGGACCCCCGGAATCTGAGCAGTTCTTC. Translated: CATSDRIPGPPESEQFF.

The V call is TRBV6-5, the J call TRBJ2-2; a possible D gene is TRBD2 (5 bases). Between the trimmed V and J ends, which lost 5 bases and 3 bases, there was a span of 22 bases. The CDR3 has 18 amino acids. Germline loops: CDR1 MNHEY, CDR2 SVGAGI. CDR3 protein: CASSVTSTGTSYTGELFF. In DNA, the CDR3 is TGTGCCAGCAGTGTCACCTCTACCGGTACTAGTTACACCGGGGAGCTGTTTTTT.

The chain is built from TRBV6-1 and TRBJ2-1, with D unresolved. V was pared by 4 bases and J by 3 bases, with 7 bases between. Germline CDR1 MNHNS, CDR2 SASEGT. This CDR3 spans 13 amino acids. The CDR3 here is CASSGAVYNEQFF. DNA for the CDR3: TGTGCCAGCAGTGGGGCGGTCTACAATGAGCAGTTCTTC.

This clonotype came up a few times. The chain uses TRBV6-5 and TRBJ1-2, with a possible D match to TRBD1 (6 bases). The CDR3 is 17 amino acids. Trimming removed 0 bases from V and 8 bases from J, with 22 bases in between. The V gene's germline CDR1 is MNHEY and CDR2 SVGAGI. DNA of the CDR3: TGTGCCAGCAGTTACTCGCACCTGGACAGCTACCGGGGAGGCTACACCTTC. It encodes CASSYSHLDSYRGGYTF.

This clonotype came up a few times. The V gene is TRBV5-6, the J gene TRBJ2-1; maybe TRBD1 (6 bases). There are 16 residues in the CDR3. Germline lookup yields CDR1 SGHDT and CDR2 YYEEEE. V shed 1 base and J shed 0 bases, with 11 bases lying between them. The CDR3 DNA reads TGTGCCAGCAGCTTGTGGGGGCGACTCTCCTACAATGAGCAGTTCTTC. It specifies CASSLWGRLSYNEQFF.

The chain joins TRBV11-1 to TRBJ2-3; D unresolved. CDR3 length: 14 amino acids. From germline, CDR1 is SGHAT and CDR2 FQDESV (reference sequence). V was clipped by 2 bases and J by 2 bases, with 8 bases between them. In DNA, the CDR3 is TGTGCCAGCAGCTTATCTAGTCACACAGATACGCAGTATTTT. Protein product: CASSLSSHTDTQYF.

This clonotype was picked up many times. The chain has TRBV12-3 or TRBV12-4 and TRBJ2-1; 10 nucleotides line up with TRBD2. After removal of 3 bases from V and 9 bases from J, the junction contained 17 bases not matched to a gene. The CDR3 length is 18 residues. In DNA, the CDR3 is TGTGCCAGCAGTTTGTCCCCAGGCCAAACTAGCGGGAAAGGTGAGCAGTTCTTC. Translating it yields CASSLSPGQTSGKGEQFF.

The J gene is TRBJ2-1, the V gene TRBV7-2; D might be TRBD1 or TRBD2, each matching 5 bases. V lost 2 bases to trimming and J lost 2 bases, with 13 bases between them. Germline values: CDR1 SGHTA, CDR2 FQGNSA. The CDR3 runs to 16 residues. The CDR3 reads CASSLFRDPTYNEQFF. CDR3 sequence (DNA): TGTGCCAGCAGCTTATTCCGGGACCCAACCTACAATGAGCAGTTCTTC.

The chain has TRBV20-1 and TRBJ1-3, with D possibly matching TRBD1 (5 bases). Germline values: CDR1 DFQATT, CDR2 SNEGSKA (reference sequence). The V end lost 4 bases, the J end lost 0 bases, and 10 bases lay between the germline ends. CDR3 length: 14 residues. The CDR3 nucleotides read TGCAGTGCTACCCAGGGTAACTCTGGAAACACCATATATTTT. It encodes CSATQGNSGNTIYF.

The CDR3 DNA is TGTGCCAGCAGTGACCTTGGCACTAGCGGGGAATACGAGCAGTACTTC. Amino acid sequence: CASSDLGTSGEYEQYF. The V gene is TRBV6-1, the J gene TRBJ2-7, with 10 bases lining up with TRBD2. V trimming: 3 bases; J trimming: 4 bases; junction bases outside the gene matches: 9. The V gene's germline CDR1 is MNHNS and CDR2 SASEGT. The CDR3 extends over 16 amino acids.

V and J are TRBV18 and TRBJ1-5; tentatively, D is TRBD1 (5 bases). The CDR3 consists of 15 residues. With 2 bases removed from V and 3 bases from J, the gap between germline ends came to 11 bases. Germline V gene lookup returns CDR1 KGHSH and CDR2 LQKENI. The DNA for the CDR3 is TGTGCCAGCTCACCAAGCGGCAGGGTCAATCAGCCCCAGCATTTT. Its translation is CASSPSGRVNQPQHF. The variable domain in full, completed from reference TRBV18 and TRBJ1-5, reads NAGVMQNPRHLVRRRGQEARLRCSPMKGHSHVYWYRQLPEEGLKFMVYLQKENIIDESGMPKERFSAEFPKEGPSILRIQQVVRGDSAAYFCASSPSGRVNQPQHFGDGTRLSIL.

This clonotype was seen a few times. V and J are TRBV5-6 and TRBJ2-7, with 9 bases that match TRBD1. V was pared by 7 bases and J by 5 bases, with 7 bases of the junction left unmatched. The CDR3 loop spans 13 amino acids. Germline CDR1 SGHDT, CDR2 YYEEEE. This CDR3 reads CASHRDRDHEQYF. The CDR3 nucleotides are TGTGCCAGCCACCGGGACAGGGATCACGAGCAGTACTTC. Together with reference TRBV5-6 and TRBJ2-7, the CDR3 gives the full variable domain: DAGVTQSPTHLIKTRGQQVTLRCSPKSGHDTVSWYQQALGQGPQFIFQYYEEEERQRGNFPDRFSGHQFPNYSSELNVNALLLGDSALYLCASHRDRDHEQYFGPGTRLTVT.

In its sample, this clonotype was seen a few times. V usage is TRBV5-4 and J usage is TRBJ2-2; no clear D gene. V was clipped by 0 bases and J by 4 bases, with 10 bases between them. Germline-derived CDR1 and CDR2 are SGHNT and YYREEE (reference sequence). The CDR3 has 15 amino acids. Here the CDR3 DNA reads TGTGCCAGCAGCTTGGCCCCTAAGTCCACCGGGGAGCTGTTTTTT. Translated, it gives CASSLAPKSTGELFF.

The chain's CDR3 is CASSHGQVSYEQYF. CDR3 nucleotide sequence: TGCGCCAGCAGCCACGGACAGGTCTCCTACGAGCAGTACTTC. The chain links TRBV4-1 to TRBJ2-7, with TRBD1 identical over 7 bases. V lost 3 bases to trimming and J lost 0 bases; unmatched junction nucleotides: 2. Germline V gene lookup returns CDR1 MGHRA and CDR2 YSYEKL. This CDR3 comprises 14 residues.

The chain employs TRBV5-4 and TRBJ2-1; tentatively, D is TRBD1 (6 bases). CDR3 length: 14 residues. The ends were cut back, 4 bases at V and 4 bases at J, with 12 bases in the middle. Germline assignment: CDR1 SGHNT and CDR2 YYREEE (reference sequence). The CDR3 nucleotides read TGTGCCAGCAGCCGGGACACCAAGTACAATGAGCAGTTCTTC. Protein: CASSRDTKYNEQFF.

This clonotype was seen a handful of times. The CDR3 DNA is TGTGCCAGCCGTGAGGACAGCAACTATGGCTACACCTTC. Translating gives CASREDSNYGYTF. This chain connects TRBV28 to TRBJ1-2; the D gene is possibly TRBD1 (6 bases). V was trimmed by 8 bases and J by 2 bases, leaving 12 bases between them. Germline CDR1 MDHEN, CDR2 SYDVKM. The CDR3 runs 13 residues.

V is TRBV30 and J is TRBJ1-3; no clear D. V gave up 5 bases and J gave up 1 base, with 6 bases separating them. Germline values: CDR1 GTSNPN, CDR2 SVGIG (reference sequence). This CDR3 contains 12 residues. CDR3 in amino acids: CAWRASGNTIYF. Here the CDR3 DNA reads TGTGCCTGGCGCGCTTCTGGAAACACCATATATTTT.

This clonotype was recorded a few times. The chain joins TRBV7-8 to TRBJ2-7; TRBD2 might be the D (7 bases). CDR1 and CDR2 (germline): SGHVS, FQNEAQ. The CDR3 consists of 15 residues. V was pared by 4 bases and J by 3 bases, with 16 bases between. CDR3 in amino acids: CASSSRGADDYEQYF. In nucleotides, the CDR3 is TGTGCCAGCAGCTCTCGGGGGGCGGACGACTACGAGCAGTACTTC.

This clonotype came up a few times. The chain has TRBV6-6 and TRBJ2-7, with 9 bases fitting TRBD1. Unmatched junction bases numbered 13, after V lost 5 bases and J lost 5 bases. The CDR3 contains 16 residues. Germline CDR1 is MNHNY and CDR2 is SVGAGI (reference sequence). For the CDR3, the DNA is TGTGCCAGCAGTCACTACCCGGGACAGGGTGCCCACGAGCAGTACTTC. Its protein is CASSHYPGQGAHEQYF.

This clonotype was counted only a few times. The chain links TRBV27 to TRBJ2-5; D unresolved. This CDR3 is built from 13 residues. V gave up 6 bases and J gave up 9 bases, with 17 bases separating them. Germline V lookup: CDR1 MNHEY, CDR2 SMNVEV (reference sequence). CDR3 amino acids: CASSSRMAPAQYF. Here the CDR3 DNA reads TGTGCCAGCAGCTCCCGCATGGCTCCTGCCCAGTACTTC.

Only one count was recorded for this clonotype. The chain is built from TRBV19 and TRBJ2-7; 10 positions match TRBD1. Germline V lookup: CDR1 LNHDA, CDR2 SQIVND (reference sequence). The ends lost 6 bases at V and 4 bases at J; junction bases unmatched: 9. The CDR3 has 15 amino acids. CDR3 protein: CASRIGTGDTYEQYF. The CDR3 DNA reads TGTGCCAGTAGGATCGGGACAGGGGATACGTACGAGCAGTACTTC.

This clonotype appeared many times. J is TRBJ2-5 and V is TRBV5-1, with D possibly being TRBD2 (6 bases). CDR3 length: 14 residues. The germline CDR1 and CDR2 sequences are SGHRS and YFSETQ. Trimming removed 0 bases from V and 1 base from J, with 7 bases in between. As DNA, the CDR3 is TGCGCCAGCAGCTTGGTCGGGGGCCAAGAGACCCAGTACTTC. This sequence encodes CASSLVGGQETQYF.

J is TRBJ2-5 and V is TRBV7-2; the D gene is possibly TRBD1 (6 bases). The CDR3 spans 15 residues. Trimming stripped 4 bases from V and 1 base from J, with 13 bases between. Germline CDR1 and CDR2: SGHTA and FQGNSA. CDR3 coding DNA: TGTGCCAGCAGCTCCCTCCGGACAGTCCAAGAGACCCAGTACTTC. Translating gives CASSSLRTVQETQYF.